In its sample, the clone carrying this T cell receptor (beta chain) was seen many times. What it recognizes is unknown. One entry per CDR3 protein, called by TCRdb with MiXCR from the multiplex PCR reads. The sample lists 150,000 to 200,000 distinct CDR3 sequences, roughly a third occurring once. Axillary draining lymph nodes of breast cancer patients supplied the node samples. This specimen comes from a study of breast tumors, draining lymph nodes, adjacent tissues. General study findings and limits: The lymph node origin of tumor T cells was framed as consistent with a hypothesis, not demonstrated. The data were judged consistent with most tumor T cells coming from lymph node and expanding in tumor.

The CDR3 spans 14 residues. V was shortened by 4 bases and J by 2 bases, with 12 bases between the two germline ends. CDR1 SGHTA and CDR2 FQGNSA come from the germline V gene. The chain has TRBV7-2 and TRBJ2-7; D possibly corresponds to TRBD2 (6 bases). The source of this sequence is a female donor with breast cancer. Some clones in this sample may be carry-over from other donors' samples. Sequencing used axillary lymph node tissue. CDR3 loop: CASSSGVGAYEQYF. The DNA of the CDR3 is TGTGCCAGCAGCTCGGGGGTGGGCGCCTACGAGCAGTACTTC.